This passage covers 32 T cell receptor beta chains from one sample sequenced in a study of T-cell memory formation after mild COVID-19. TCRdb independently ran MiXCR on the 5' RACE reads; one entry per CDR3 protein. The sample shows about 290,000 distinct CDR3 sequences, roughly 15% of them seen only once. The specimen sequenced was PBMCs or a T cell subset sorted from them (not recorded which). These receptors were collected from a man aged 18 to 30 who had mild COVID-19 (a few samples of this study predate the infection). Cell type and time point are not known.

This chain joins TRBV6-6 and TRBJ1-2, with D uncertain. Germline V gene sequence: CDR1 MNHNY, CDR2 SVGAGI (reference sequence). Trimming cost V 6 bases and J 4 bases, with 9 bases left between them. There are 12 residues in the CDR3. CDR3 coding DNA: TGTGCCAGCAGCCGACAATCCTATGGCTACACCTTC. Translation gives CASSRQSYGYTF.

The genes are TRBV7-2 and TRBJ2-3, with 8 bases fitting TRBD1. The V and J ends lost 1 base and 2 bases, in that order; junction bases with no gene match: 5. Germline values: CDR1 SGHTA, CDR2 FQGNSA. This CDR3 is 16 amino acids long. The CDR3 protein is CASSLEQGVPTDTQYF. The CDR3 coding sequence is TGTGCCAGCAGCTTAGAACAGGGGGTTCCCACAGATACGCAGTATTTT. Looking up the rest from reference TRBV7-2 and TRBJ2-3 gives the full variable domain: GAGVSQSPSNKVTEKGKDVELRCDPISGHTALYWYRQSLGQGLEFLIYFQGNSAPDKSGLPSDRFSAERTGGSVSTLTIQRTQQEDSAVYLCASSLEQGVPTDTQYFGPGTRLTVL.

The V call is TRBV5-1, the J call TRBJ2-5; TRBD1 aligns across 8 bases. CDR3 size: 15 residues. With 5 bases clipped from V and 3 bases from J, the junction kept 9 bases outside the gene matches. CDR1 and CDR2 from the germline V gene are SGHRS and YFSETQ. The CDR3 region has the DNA TGCGCCAGCAGGACGCGCATGACAGGGGAAGAGACCCAGTACTTC. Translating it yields CASRTRMTGEETQYF.

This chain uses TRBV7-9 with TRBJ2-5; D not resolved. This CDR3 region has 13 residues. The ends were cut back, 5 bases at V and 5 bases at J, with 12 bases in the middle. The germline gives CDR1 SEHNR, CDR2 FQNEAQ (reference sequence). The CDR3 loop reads CASSLHQTETQYF. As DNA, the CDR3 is TGTGCCAGCAGCCTGCACCAGACGGAGACCCAGTACTTC.

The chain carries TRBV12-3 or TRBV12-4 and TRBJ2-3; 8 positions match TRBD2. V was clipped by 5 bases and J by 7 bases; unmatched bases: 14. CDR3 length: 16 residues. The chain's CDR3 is CASSDGGRGGRNTQYF. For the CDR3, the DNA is TGTGCCAGCAGTGACGGAGGACGGGGGGGCCGAAATACGCAGTATTTT.

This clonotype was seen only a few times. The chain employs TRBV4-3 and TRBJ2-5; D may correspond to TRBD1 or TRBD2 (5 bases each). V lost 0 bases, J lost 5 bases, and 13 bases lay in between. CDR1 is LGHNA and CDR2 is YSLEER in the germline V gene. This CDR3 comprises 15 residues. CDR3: CASSQEGERAETQYF. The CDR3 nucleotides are TGCGCCAGCAGCCAAGAGGGGGAAAGGGCGGAGACCCAGTACTTC.

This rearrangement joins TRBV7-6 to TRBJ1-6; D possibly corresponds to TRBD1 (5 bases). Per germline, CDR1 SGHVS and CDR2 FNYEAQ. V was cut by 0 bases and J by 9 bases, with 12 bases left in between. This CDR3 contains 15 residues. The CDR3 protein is CASSLATALLSPLHF. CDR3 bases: TGTGCCAGCAGCTTAGCGACAGCCTTACTTTCACCCCTCCACTTT.

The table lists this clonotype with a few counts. The CDR3 DNA follows: TGTGCCAGCAGCTTAGGATTCGGGACAGCCGAAAACACTGAAGCTTTCTTT. Translation: CASSLGFGTAENTEAFF. The genes are TRBV7-2 and TRBJ1-1; 7 positions agree with TRBD1. J gave up 2 bases and V 1 base, and 10 bases lay outside the gene matches. This CDR3 is built from 17 residues. CDR1 and CDR2 (germline): SGHTA, FQGNSA.

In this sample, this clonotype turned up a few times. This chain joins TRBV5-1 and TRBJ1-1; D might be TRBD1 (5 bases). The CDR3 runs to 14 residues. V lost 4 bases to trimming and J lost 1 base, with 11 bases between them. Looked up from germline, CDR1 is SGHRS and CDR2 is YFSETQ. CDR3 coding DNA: TGCGCCAGCAGCAGGCAGGGTCAGAACACTGAAGCTTTCTTT. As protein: CASSRQGQNTEAFF.

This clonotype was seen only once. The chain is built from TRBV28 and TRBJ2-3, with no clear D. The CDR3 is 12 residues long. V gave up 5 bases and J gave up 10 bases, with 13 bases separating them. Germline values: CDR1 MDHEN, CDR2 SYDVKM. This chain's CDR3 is CASSGVWVAQYF. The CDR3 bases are TGTGCCAGCAGTGGGGTCTGGGTAGCGCAGTATTTT.

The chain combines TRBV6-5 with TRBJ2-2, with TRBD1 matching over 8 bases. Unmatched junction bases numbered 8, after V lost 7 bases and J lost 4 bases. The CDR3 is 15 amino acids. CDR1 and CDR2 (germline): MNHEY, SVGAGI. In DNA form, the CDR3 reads TGTGCCAGCACCTCACGGACAGGGTTCACCGGGGAGCTGTTTTTT. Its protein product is CASTSRTGFTGELFF.

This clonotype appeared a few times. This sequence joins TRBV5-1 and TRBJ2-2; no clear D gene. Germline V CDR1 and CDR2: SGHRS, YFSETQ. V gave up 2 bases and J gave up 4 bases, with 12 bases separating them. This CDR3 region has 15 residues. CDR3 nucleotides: TGCGCCAGCAGCTTCGGAACAGTGGGCACCGGGGAGCTGTTTTTT. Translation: CASSFGTVGTGELFF.

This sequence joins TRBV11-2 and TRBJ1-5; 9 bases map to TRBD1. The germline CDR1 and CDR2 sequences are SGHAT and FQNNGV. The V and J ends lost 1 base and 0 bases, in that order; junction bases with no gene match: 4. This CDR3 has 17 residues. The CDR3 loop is CASSLVNRGLSNQPQHF. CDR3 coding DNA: TGTGCCAGCAGCTTAGTGAACAGGGGGCTTAGCAATCAGCCCCAGCATTTT.

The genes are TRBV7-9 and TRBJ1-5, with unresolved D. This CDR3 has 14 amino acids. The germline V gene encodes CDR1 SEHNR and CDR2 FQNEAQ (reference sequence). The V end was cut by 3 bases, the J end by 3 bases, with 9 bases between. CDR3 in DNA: TGTGCCAGCAGCTTCGACGGGTCCAATCAGCCCCAGCATTTT. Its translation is CASSFDGSNQPQHF.

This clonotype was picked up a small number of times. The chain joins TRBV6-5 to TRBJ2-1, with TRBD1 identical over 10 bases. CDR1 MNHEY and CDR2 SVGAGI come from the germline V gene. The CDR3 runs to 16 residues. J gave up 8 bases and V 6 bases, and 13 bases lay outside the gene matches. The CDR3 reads CASSVPRTGGLDEQFF. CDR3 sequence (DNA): TGTGCCAGCAGCGTACCCCGGACAGGGGGTCTCGATGAGCAGTTCTTC.

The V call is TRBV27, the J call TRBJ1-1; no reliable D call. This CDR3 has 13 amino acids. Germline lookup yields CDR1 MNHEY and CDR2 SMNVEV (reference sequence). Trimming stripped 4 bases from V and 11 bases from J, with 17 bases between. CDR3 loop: CASSSSPNGAAFF. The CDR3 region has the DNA TGTGCCAGCAGTTCAAGCCCGAATGGCGCGGCTTTCTTT.

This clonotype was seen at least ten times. The DNA of the CDR3 is TGTGCCAGCAGCTTAGGTTTACAGGGGGAAAACATTCAGTACTTC. Translated: CASSLGLQGENIQYF. The V gene is TRBV7-2, the J gene TRBJ2-4, with 8 positions matching TRBD1. CDR3 length: 15 amino acids. Germline CDR1 and CDR2: SGHTA and FQGNSA. Unmatched junction bases numbered 4, after V lost 1 base and J lost 5 bases.

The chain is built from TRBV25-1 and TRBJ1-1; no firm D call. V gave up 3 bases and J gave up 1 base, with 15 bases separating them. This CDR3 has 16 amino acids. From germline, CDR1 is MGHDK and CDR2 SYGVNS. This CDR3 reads CASSDIGGRKNTEAFF. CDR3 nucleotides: TGTGCCAGCAGTGACATCGGCGGGAGGAAGAACACTGAAGCTTTCTTT.

This CDR3 reads CASSLLRAGGTGELFF. In DNA form, the CDR3 reads TGCGCCAGCAGCTTACTGCGAGCGGGGGGCACCGGGGAGCTGTTTTTT. V usage is TRBV5-1 and J usage is TRBJ2-2; 9 bases are a match to TRBD2. V was pared by 2 bases and J by 4 bases, with 6 bases of the junction left unmatched. The length of the CDR3 is 16 residues. Looked up from germline, CDR1 is SGHRS and CDR2 is YFSETQ.

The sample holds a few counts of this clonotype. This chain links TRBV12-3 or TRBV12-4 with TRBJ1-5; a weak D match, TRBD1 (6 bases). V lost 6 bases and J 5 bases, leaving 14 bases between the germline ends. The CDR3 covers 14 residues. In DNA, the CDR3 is TGTGCCAGCAGAGATACAGGGACCGATCAGCCCCAGCATTTT. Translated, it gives CASRDTGTDQPQHF.

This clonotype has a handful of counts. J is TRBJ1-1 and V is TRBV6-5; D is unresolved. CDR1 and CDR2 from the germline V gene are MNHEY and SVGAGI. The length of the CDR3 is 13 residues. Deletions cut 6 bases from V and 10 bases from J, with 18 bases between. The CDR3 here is CASRPTRHLSAFF. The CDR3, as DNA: TGTGCCAGCAGACCAACACGACATTTATCAGCTTTCTTT.

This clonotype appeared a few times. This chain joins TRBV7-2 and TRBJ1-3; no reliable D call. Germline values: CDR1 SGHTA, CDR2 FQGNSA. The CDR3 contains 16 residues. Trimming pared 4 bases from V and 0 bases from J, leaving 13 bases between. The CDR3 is CASSSQVWHSGNTIYF. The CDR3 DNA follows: TGTGCCAGCAGCTCCCAAGTTTGGCACTCTGGAAACACCATATATTTT.

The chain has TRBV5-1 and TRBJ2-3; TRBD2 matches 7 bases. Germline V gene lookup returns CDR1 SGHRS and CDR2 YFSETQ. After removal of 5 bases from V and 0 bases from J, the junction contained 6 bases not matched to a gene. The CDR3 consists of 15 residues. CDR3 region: CASRSSGASTDTQYF. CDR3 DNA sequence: TGCGCCAGCAGGTCTAGCGGTGCTAGCACAGATACGCAGTATTTT.

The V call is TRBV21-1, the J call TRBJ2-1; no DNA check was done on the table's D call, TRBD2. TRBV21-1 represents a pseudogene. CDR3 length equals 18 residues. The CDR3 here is CASSTRTSGSWVLSEQFF. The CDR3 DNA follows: TGTGCCAGCAGCACCCGGACTAGCGGGAGTTGGGTACTTAGTGAGCAGTTCTTC.

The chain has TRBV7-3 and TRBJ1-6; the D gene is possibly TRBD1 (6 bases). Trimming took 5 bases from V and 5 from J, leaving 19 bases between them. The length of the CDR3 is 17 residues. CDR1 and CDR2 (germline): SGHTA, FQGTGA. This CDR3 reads CASSRNGPGANNSPLHF. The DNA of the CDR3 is TGTGCCAGCAGCCGAAACGGGCCGGGGGCCAATAATTCACCCCTCCACTTT.

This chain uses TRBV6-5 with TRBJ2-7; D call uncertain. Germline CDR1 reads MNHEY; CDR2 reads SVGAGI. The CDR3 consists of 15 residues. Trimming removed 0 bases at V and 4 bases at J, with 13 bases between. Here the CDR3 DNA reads TGTGCCAGCAGTTACTCACCAGGCCTCGGTTACGAGCAGTACTTC. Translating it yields CASSYSPGLGYEQYF.

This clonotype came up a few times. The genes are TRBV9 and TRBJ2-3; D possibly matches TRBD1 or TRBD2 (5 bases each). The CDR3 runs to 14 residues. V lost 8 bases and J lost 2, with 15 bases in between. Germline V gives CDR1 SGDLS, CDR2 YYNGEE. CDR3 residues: CASGTGTFTDTQYF. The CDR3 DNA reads TGTGCCAGTGGAACCGGGACCTTCACAGATACGCAGTATTTT.

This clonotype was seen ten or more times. CDR3 in amino acids: CASSQSSGQETQYF. The CDR3 DNA follows: TGTGCCAGCAGTCAGTCTAGCGGCCAAGAGACCCAGTACTTC. The V call is TRBV6-5, the J call TRBJ2-5; 7 bases match TRBD2. V gave up 5 bases and J gave up 1 base; unmatched junction bases: 4. Germline V CDR1 and CDR2: MNHEY, SVGAGI. CDR3 length: 14 amino acids.

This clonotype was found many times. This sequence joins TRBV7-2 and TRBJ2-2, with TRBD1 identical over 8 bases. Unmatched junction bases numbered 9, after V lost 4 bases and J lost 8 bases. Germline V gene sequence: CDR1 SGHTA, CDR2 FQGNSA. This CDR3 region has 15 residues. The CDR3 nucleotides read TGTGCCAGCAGCTCCAGGACAGGGAGAGCTGGGGAGCTGTTTTTT. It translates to CASSSRTGRAGELFF.

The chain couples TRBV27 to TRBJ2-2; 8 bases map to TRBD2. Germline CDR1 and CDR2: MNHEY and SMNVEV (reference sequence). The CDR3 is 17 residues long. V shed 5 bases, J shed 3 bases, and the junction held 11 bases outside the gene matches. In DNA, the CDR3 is TGTGCCAGCAGTGTCGGCTTCGGGGGGGACGACACCGGGGAGCTGTTTTTT. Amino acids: CASSVGFGGDDTGELFF.

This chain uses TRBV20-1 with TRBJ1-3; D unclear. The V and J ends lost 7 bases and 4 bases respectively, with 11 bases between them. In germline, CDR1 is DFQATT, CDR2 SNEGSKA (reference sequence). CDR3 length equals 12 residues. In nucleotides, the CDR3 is TGCAGTGTGCGGCTGGCGGGAAACACCATATATTTT. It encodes CSVRLAGNTIYF.

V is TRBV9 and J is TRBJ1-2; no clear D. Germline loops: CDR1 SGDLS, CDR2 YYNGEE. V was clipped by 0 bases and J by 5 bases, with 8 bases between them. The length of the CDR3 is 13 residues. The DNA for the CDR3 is TGTGCCAGCAGCGTAGCTCTTGCGTATGGCTACACCTTC. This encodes CASSVALAYGYTF.